This TCR beta chain was found in a study of T cells in Graves' hyperthyroidism and ophthalmopathy (dated by TCRdb to between 2018 and 2020). Regarding the study in general: Peripheral blood samples were taken at the time of initial diagnosis, prior to any treatment. Thyroid tissue and blood T-cell repertoires from several Graves' hyperthyroidism patients were also compared in the study. Once sampling was done, hyperthyroidism patients were given methimazole at a starting dose of 30 mg daily, whereas ophthalmopathy patients were given high-dose intravenous methylprednisolone. Prospective prediction of ophthalmopathy was tested in an independent validation cohort of 18 hyperthyroidism patients and around 16 patients who later progressed to ophthalmopathy. According to the paper, TCR Vbeta CDR3 sequencing was carried out on about 140 peripheral blood samples, which came from about 45 ophthalmopathy, around 75 hyperthyroidism and about 17 progressor patients. TCR V-J signatures able to tell the groups apart were searched for in a discovery cohort of 100 or so patients, of whom 43 had Graves' ophthalmopathy and 57 had stable Graves' hyperthyroidism. The 90 or so discovery patients were randomly split 7:3 into training and test sets. What the authors observed across the whole study: During validation, the model predicted progression to ophthalmopathy a median of about 6.5 months ahead of onset, with almost 71% sensitivity and around 72% specificity. Sample size was not statistically predetermined, and blinding of investigators to group allocation was not performed. Ophthalmopathy was separated from stable hyperthyroidism by a 13 V-J signature model, with 85% to 90% sensitivity and 81% to 82% specificity obtained in cross-validation and 80%/75% obtained in testing. Most expanded thyroid clonotypes (frequency above 0.001) were also found in blood, which suggests that blood repertoires may mirror thyroid immune responses.

The TCR beta CDR3 regions were amplified from RNA transcripts. A first-round RT-PCR of the TCR CDR3 used the HTBI primer set with the Qiagen OneStep RT-PCR kit. Libraries were constructed in a second round of multiplex PCR, after which size selection and purification were carried out. Libraries were sequenced paired-end with 100 bp reads on an Illumina HiSeq2000. The authors processed their data as follows. SOAPnuke was used to process the raw data, throwing out any read that contained adapters or uncalled bases, had a mean Phred below 15, or lacked an exact constant-primer or identifier match. High-quality paired reads were merged using COPE v1.2.5, and each unique nucleotide sequence was defined as a clonotype. MiTCR v1.1 was used to align the clonotypes against IMGT TRBV, TRBD and TRBJ reference segments. The analysis included only V-J combinations with a frequency above 0.0001, which together covered over 98% of the repertoires. The TCS score was defined as the ratio of F50 (clonal expansion) to E x V (chaos), calculated using BLOSUM62-based TCRdist between CDR3 peptides within each V-J. Welch's t-statistics and random forest reduced roughly 500 V-J features to 13, which were used in a naive Bayes classifier (R e1071). Starting from the raw public reads, TCRdb applied fastp trimming at Q25, assembled clones with MiXCR and retained in-frame beta chains. Identical CDR3 proteins give one entry, which carries the most common genes and DNA. For this entry, the V and J calls and clone size follow TCRdb and not the study's own pipeline. The table for this sample lists some 720,000 distinct CDR3 sequences; about 16% of them were counted only once. The ten largest clones capture around 7.7% of the sample.

At the junction V is shortened by 7 bases and J by 1 base, with 11 bases in between. For CDR1 and CDR2, the germline V gene (reference sequence) lists SGHKS and YYEKEE. From the cysteine up to the phenylalanine, the CDR3 has a length of 13 residues. The DNA shown is the 39-base CDR3, in frame from base 1. Turning to this clonotype: What antigen it recognizes has not been identified. One base away there is no much larger clone; base qualities are not given.

Graves' hyperthyroidism was defined as stable when no progression to ophthalmopathy occurred over 18 months of follow-up. Hyperthyroidism patients were newly diagnosed, with disease duration under 2 months, and aged 18 to 65 years. The study excluded patients with uncontrolled infections, other autoimmune diseases, pregnancy or lactation. Diagnoses were established on the basis of clinical symptoms, serum thyroxine and TRAb, thyroid ultrasound, and orbital computed tomography. PBMCs were separated from 7.5 to 10 ml of fresh peripheral blood using Ficoll-Paque density gradient centrifugation. Total RNA was extracted with Trizol reagent, and quality was checked on an Agilent 2100 Bioanalyzer.

This receptor was identified in a man younger than 35 with Graves' hyperthyroidism. This chain is built from TRBV5-5 and TRBJ2-5, with no reliable assignment of the D segment. Source material: blood. The nucleotides read TGTGCCAGCCCCAAACCCCCCCAAGAGACCCAGTACTTC. This translates into CASPKPPQETQYF.